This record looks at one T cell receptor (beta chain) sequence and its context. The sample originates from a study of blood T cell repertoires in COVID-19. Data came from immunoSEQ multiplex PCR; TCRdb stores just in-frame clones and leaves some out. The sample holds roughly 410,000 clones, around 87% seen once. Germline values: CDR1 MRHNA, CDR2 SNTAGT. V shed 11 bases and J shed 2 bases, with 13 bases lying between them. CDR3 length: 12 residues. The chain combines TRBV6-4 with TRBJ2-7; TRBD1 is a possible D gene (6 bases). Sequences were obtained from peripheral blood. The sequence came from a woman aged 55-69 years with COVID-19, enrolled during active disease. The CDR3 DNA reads TGTGCCGTCCGGGACAACCCCTACGAGCAGTACTTC. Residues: CAVRDNPYEQYF.